The clone carrying this T cell receptor (beta chain) was seen more than once but under ten times. CDR1 is LNHDA and CDR2 is SQIVND in the germline V gene (reference sequence). The CDR3 has 15 amino acids. V was cut by 8 bases and J by 5 bases, with 16 bases left in between. The time point: baseline pretreatment blood. Treatment here: 15 Gy SBRT to primary tumor, nephrectomy 4 weeks later. This renal cell carcinoma was of the clear cell type. Sequencing used immunoSEQ multiplex PCR; TCRdb keeps in-frame clones, though not all of them. The sample holds around 140,000 clones, about 87% seen once. The entry originates in a study of radiation and T cells in renal cell carcinoma.

The chain combines TRBV19 with TRBJ1-6; D possibly corresponds to TRBD1 (6 bases). This receptor was identified in a woman between 70 and 85 years old with renal cell carcinoma. Material: blood, obtained from a patient whose treatment included radiotherapy and nephrectomy. The DNA of the CDR3 is TGTGCCAGTTCTAGGGGGTACTGGGATAATTCACCCCTCCACTTT. Translation: CASSRGYWDNSPLHF.